What follows is one TCR beta chain and its context. What it binds is unknown. The CDR3 end is not reached by the read, which stops 3 residues before it; the germline J gene fills it in. The germline V gene encodes CDR1 DFQATT and CDR2 SNEGSKA (reference sequence). The CDR3 covers 16 residues. After removal of 6 bases from V and 2 bases from J, the junction contained 13 bases not matched to a gene. Data came from immunoSEQ multiplex PCR; TCRdb stores just in-frame clones and leaves some out. The sample features roughly 35,000 clones, with around 4% in its top ten. The sample is drawn from a study of T cells in women clearing cervical HPV infection. Whole-study results and caveats: Cases carried less TRBV6-7 than controls: about 0.1% versus 0.15%.

The chain has TRBV20-1 and TRBJ2-5; 9 bases map to TRBD1. Sample: blood buffy coat. This sequence was found in a woman aged 18 to 75 with a cervical HPV16 infection that either progressed to CIN3+ or cleared (not recorded which). The CDR3 sequence is CSAEDRGKARQETQYF. CDR3 DNA (partial): TGCAGTGCCGAGGACAGGGGTAAAGCGAGACAAGAGACC.